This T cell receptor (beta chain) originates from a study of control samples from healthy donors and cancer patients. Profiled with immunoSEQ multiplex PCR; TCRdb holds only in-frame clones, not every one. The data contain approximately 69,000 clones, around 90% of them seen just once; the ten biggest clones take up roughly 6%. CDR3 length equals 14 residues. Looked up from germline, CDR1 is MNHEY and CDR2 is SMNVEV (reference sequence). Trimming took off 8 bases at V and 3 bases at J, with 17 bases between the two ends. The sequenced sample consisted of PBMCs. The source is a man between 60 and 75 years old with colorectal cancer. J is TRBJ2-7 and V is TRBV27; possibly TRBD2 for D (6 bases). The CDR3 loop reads CASPWPEGNYEQYF. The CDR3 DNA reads TGTGCCAGCCCGTGGCCGGAGGGCAACTACGAGCAGTACTTC.